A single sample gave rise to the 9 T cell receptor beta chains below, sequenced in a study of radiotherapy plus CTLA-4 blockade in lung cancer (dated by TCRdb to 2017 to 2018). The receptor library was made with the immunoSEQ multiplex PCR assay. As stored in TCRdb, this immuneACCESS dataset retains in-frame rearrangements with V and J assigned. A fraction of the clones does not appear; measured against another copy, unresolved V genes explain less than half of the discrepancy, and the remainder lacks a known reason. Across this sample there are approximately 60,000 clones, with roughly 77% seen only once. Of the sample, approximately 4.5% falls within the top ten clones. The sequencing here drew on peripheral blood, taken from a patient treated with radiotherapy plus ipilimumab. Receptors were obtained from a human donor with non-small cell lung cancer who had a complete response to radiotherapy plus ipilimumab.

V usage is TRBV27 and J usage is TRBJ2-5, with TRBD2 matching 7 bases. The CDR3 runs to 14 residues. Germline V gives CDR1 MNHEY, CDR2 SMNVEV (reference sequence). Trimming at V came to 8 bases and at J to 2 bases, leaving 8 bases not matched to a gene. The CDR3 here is CASRRAGPQETQYF. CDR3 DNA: TGTGCCAGCCGCCGAGCGGGGCCTCAAGAGACCCAGTACTTC.

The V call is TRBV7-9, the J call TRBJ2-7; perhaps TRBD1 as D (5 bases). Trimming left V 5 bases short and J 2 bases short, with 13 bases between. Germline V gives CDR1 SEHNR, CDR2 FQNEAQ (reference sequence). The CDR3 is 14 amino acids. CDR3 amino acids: CASSPGLTPYEQYF. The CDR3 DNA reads TGTGCCAGCAGCCCAGGGCTTACTCCCTACGAGCAGTACTTC. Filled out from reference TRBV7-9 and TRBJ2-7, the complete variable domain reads DTGVSQNPRHKITKRGQNVTFRCDPISEHNRLYWYRQTLGQGPEFLTYFQNEAQLEKSRLLSDRFSAERPKGSFSTLEIQRTEQGDSAMYLCASSPGLTPYEQYFGPGTRLTVT.

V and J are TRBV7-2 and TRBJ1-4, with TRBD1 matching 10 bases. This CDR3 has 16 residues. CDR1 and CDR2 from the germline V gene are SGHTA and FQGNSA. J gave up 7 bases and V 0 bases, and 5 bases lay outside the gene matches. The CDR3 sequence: CASSLARGTGAEKLFF. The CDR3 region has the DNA TGTGCCAGCAGCTTAGCGAGAGGGACAGGGGCTGAAAAACTGTTTTTT.

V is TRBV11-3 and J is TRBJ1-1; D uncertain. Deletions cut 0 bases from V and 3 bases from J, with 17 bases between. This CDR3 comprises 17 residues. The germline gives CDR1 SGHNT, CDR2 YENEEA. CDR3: CASSLDRYGVPDTEAFF. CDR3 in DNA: TGTGCCAGCAGCTTAGATAGGTACGGGGTCCCGGACACTGAAGCTTTCTTT.

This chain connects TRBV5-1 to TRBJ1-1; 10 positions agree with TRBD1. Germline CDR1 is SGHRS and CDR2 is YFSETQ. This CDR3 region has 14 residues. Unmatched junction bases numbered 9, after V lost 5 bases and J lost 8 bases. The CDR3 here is CASRKDGTGDEAFF. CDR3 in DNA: TGCGCCAGCAGGAAGGATGGGACAGGGGACGAAGCTTTCTTT.

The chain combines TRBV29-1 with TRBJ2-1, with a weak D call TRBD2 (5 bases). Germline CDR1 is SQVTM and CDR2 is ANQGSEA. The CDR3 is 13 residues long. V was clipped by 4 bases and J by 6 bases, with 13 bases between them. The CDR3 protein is CSVVLEAFNEQFF. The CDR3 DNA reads TGCAGCGTTGTCCTGGAGGCCTTCAATGAGCAGTTCTTC.

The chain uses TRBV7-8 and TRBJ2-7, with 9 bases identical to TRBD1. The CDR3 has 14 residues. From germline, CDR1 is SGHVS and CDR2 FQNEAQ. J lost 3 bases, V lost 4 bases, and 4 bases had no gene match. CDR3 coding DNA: TGTGCCAGCAGCTCAGGGACAGGGAACTACGAGCAGTACTTC. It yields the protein CASSSGTGNYEQYF. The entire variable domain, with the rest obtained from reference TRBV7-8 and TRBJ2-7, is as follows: GAGVSQSPRYKVAKRGQDVALRCDPISGHVSLFWYQQALGQGPEFLTYFQNEAQLDKSGLPSDRFFAERPEGSVSTLKIQRTQQEDSAVYLCASSSGTGNYEQYFGPGTRLTVT.

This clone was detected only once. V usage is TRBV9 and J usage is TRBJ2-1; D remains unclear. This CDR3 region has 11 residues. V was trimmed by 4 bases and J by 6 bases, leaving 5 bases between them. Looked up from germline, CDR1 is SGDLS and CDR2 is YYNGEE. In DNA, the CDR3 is TGTGCCAGCAGCTTAACCAATGAGCAGTTCTTC. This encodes CASSLTNEQFF.

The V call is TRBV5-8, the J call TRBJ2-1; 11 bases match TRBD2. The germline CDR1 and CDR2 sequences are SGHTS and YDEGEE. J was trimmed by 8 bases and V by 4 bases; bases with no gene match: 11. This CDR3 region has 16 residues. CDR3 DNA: TGTGCCAGCAGCGGAGGTAGCGGGGGGGCCTATGATGAGCAGTTCTTC. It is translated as CASSGGSGGAYDEQFF.